This TCR beta chain was profiled in a study of blood T cell repertoires in COVID-19 (TCRdb year 2020). General notes on the study: Collaborator samples came from the United States, Italy and Spain and covered acute and convalescent phases of COVID-19. The prospective study material was composed of cDNA or gDNA derived from T cells, B-cell-depleted T cells, or PBMCs. The dataset comprised deeply sampled blood TCRbeta repertoires from subjects exposed to, actively infected with, or recovered from COVID-19. The repertoires were released in a freely available public database meant as a resource for research on the immune response to SARS-CoV-2. Samples came from the ongoing ImmuneRACE study (first 160 participants) plus 1,254 subjects from 6 global collaborators. A de-identified subject ID, COVID-19 status, age in years and sex were almost always included in the sample metadata. HLA class I and class II types, where available, came from metadata supplied by the sample provider rather than from assay-based typing.

Results and caveats for the whole study, not just this receptor: The amount of clinical and demographic metadata varied by source and participant and was provided uncurated.

Clipping removes 1 base from V and 6 bases from J, with 10 as the unmatched junction base count. In the germline V gene, CDR1 corresponds to KGHSH and CDR2 to LQKENI. From cysteine to phenylalanine, the CDR3 is 18 amino acids long. Of all the DNA, just the CDR3 is kept, 54 bases in frame from base 1. Concerning this clone itself: Its antigen is unknown. Base qualities were left out, and no much larger clone turns up one base away.

TCRbeta CDR3 regions were amplified from genomic DNA by means of the immunoSEQ Assay, a bias-controlled multiplex PCR. Per the authors' processing: Nucleated cell counts per sample were estimated from amplification of reference gene primers within the assay. To quantify the absolute abundance of each unique TCRbeta CDR3 rearrangement, sequence reads were collapsed and filtered. For each sample, productive Simpson clonality was calculated as the square root of Simpson's diversity index across productive rearrangements. Drawn from immuneACCESS, this table holds only the in-frame rearrangements with V and J called that TCRdb kept. Clones are partly lost; checked studies trace under half to an unresolved V gene and leave the rest unexplained. V and J calls and clone size follow that table, whereas D and trimming were derived from the DNA. The sample contains about 140,000 clones, roughly four fifths of them found a single time. The ten largest account for roughly 10% of the sample.

Whole blood was collected in K2EDTA tubes by collaborating institutions according to the institutions' own protocols. For TCRbeta analysis, collaborator samples were shipped as frozen whole blood, as isolated PBMCs, or as DNA extracted from either sample type. In this chain, TRBV18 is recombined with TRBJ1-6, with 9 bases matching TRBD1. Sequencing was carried out using peripheral blood. This clonotype originated in a woman aged 45 to 65 with active or convalescent COVID-19. The CDR3 sequence is CASSPRGQGTGSNSPLHF. The DNA sequence is as follows: TGTGCCAGCTCACCACGCGGCCAGGGGACAGGGAGTAATTCACCCCTCCACTTT. Reference TRBV18 and TRBJ1-6 genes cover what lies past the CDR3, so the full variable domain is NAGVMQNPRHLVRRRGQEARLRCSPMKGHSHVYWYRQLPEEGLKFMVYLQKENIIDESGMPKERFSAEFPKEGPSILRIQQVVRGDSAAYFCASSPRGQGTGSNSPLHFGNGTRLTVT.